A single sample gave rise to the 21 T cell receptor beta chains below, sequenced in a study of cytomegalovirus exposure and HLA in healthy donors. This PCR relied on a set of 60 Vbeta primers and 13 Jbeta primers. Using immunoSEQ multiplex PCR, the repertoire was profiled, and TCRdb retains in-frame clones only, with some absent. The sample carries 100,000 or so clones, roughly 85% recorded once. Sequenced input: PBMCs. The receptors originated from a man under 40 in good health and CMV-seronegative.

The chain employs TRBV7-2 and TRBJ2-1, with TRBD1 as a possible D gene (6 bases). V was trimmed by 5 bases and J by 5 bases, leaving 16 bases between them. This CDR3 contains 15 residues. Looked up from germline, CDR1 is SGHTA and CDR2 is FQGNSA. The CDR3: CASSPSYYRDNEQFF. DNA for the CDR3: TGTGCCAGCAGCCCGTCCTACTACAGGGACAATGAGCAGTTCTTC. The full variable domain, its missing parts supplied by reference TRBV7-2 and TRBJ2-1, is GAGVSQSPSNKVTEKGKDVELRCDPISGHTALYWYRQSLGQGLEFLIYFQGNSAPDKSGLPSDRFSAERTGGSVSTLTIQRTQQEDSAVYLCASSPSYYRDNEQFFGPGTRLTVL.

DNA for the CDR3: TGTGCCAGCAGTGACTCAGGGACAGGGGTTTCACCCCTCCACTTT. Translated: CASSDSGTGVSPLHF. This chain joins TRBV6-4 and TRBJ1-6, with TRBD1 matching 10 bases. Trimming removed 0 bases from V and 9 bases from J; junction bases left unmatched: 2. Germline CDR1 is MRHNA and CDR2 is SNTAGT. This CDR3 has 15 amino acids.

The chain uses TRBV4-3 and TRBJ2-2, with D tentatively TRBD2 (5 bases). CDR3 length: 14 residues. V lost 0 bases and J 6 bases, leaving 8 bases between the germline ends. Germline CDR1 is LGHNA and CDR2 is YSLEER. Here the CDR3 reads CASSQDRRSGELFF. CDR3 nucleotide sequence: TGCGCCAGCAGCCAAGATCGGAGGTCCGGGGAGCTGTTTTTT.

This chain uses TRBV28 with TRBJ1-2; D perhaps matches TRBD1 (5 bases). Trimming removed 4 bases at V and 4 bases at J, with 10 bases between. This CDR3 spans 13 amino acids. The germline CDR1 and CDR2 sequences are MDHEN and SYDVKM. The CDR3 coding sequence is TGTGCCAGCAGTTGGGGCAGCTCCTATGGCTACACCTTC. This sequence encodes CASSWGSSYGYTF.

The chain is built from TRBV6-1 and TRBJ2-3; 11 bases align to TRBD1. V shed 1 base, J shed 4 bases, and the junction held 1 base outside the gene matches. CDR1 is MNHNS and CDR2 is SASEGT in the germline V gene. The CDR3 runs 15 residues. CDR3 coding DNA: TGTGCCAGCAGTGAAGGGACAGGGGGCGCAGATACGCAGTATTTT. It codes for CASSEGTGGADTQYF.

This clone was found once. The V gene is TRBV2, the J gene TRBJ1-4; D is unclear. This CDR3 is 14 amino acids long. V lost 1 base, J lost 8 bases, and 11 bases lay in between. Germline V gene lookup returns CDR1 SNHLY and CDR2 FYNNEI. In DNA form, the CDR3 reads TGTGCCAGCAGTGAAGAAGCTAACTGGGAAAAACTGTTTTTT. This sequence encodes CASSEEANWEKLFF.

This clone was detected once. The CDR3 reads CASSVDGPPGNYEQYF. The CDR3 DNA is TGTGCCAGCAGCGTAGACGGACCCCCGGGAAACTACGAGCAGTACTTC. The chain has TRBV9 and TRBJ2-7; D is possibly TRBD2 (5 bases). This CDR3 has 16 amino acids. Per germline, CDR1 SGDLS and CDR2 YYNGEE. V was clipped by 0 bases and J by 3 bases, with 16 bases between them.

The rearrangement uses TRBV9 and TRBJ2-1, with D perhaps TRBD2 (5 bases). There are 15 residues in the CDR3. Trimming removed 0 bases at V and 2 bases at J, with 9 bases between. The germline V gene has CDR1 SGDLS and CDR2 YYNGEE. CDR3 region: CASSVGGQAYNEQFF. The CDR3 nucleotides read TGTGCCAGCAGCGTAGGCGGGCAGGCCTACAATGAGCAGTTCTTC.

V usage is TRBV30 and J usage is TRBJ1-2; no firm D call. The germline V gene encodes CDR1 GTSNPN and CDR2 SVGIG (reference sequence). The CDR3 is made up of 12 amino acids. With 3 bases removed from V and 3 bases from J, the gap between germline ends came to 8 bases. Written as DNA, the CDR3 is TGTGCCTGGAGACCAGGTGACTATGGCTACACCTTC. Translation gives CAWRPGDYGYTF.

The table lists this clone with a few counts. The rearrangement links TRBV7-9 to TRBJ1-4; D unresolved. V shed 5 bases and J shed 0 bases, with 10 bases lying between them. The CDR3 sequence is 15 residues long. Germline V gene data show CDR1 as SEHNR and CDR2 as FQNEAQ (reference sequence). CDR3: CASSAKSSTNEKLFF. CDR3 nucleotides: TGTGCCAGCAGCGCCAAGAGTTCAACTAATGAAAAACTGTTTTTT.

The gene calls are TRBV18 and TRBJ2-3; 13 bases fit TRBD2. V was pared by 11 bases and J by 1 base, with 21 bases of the junction left unmatched. This CDR3 is 20 amino acids long. The germline gives CDR1 KGHSH, CDR2 LQKENI. The CDR3 loop reads CARLRPGLAGVALCTDTQYF. In DNA, the CDR3 is TGTGCCCGACTACGACCCGGACTAGCGGGAGTGGCTCTATGCACAGATACGCAGTATTTT.

The rearrangement links TRBV9 to TRBJ2-2; no firm D call. The CDR3 has 12 residues. Trimming took off 0 bases at V and 7 bases at J, with 4 bases between the two ends. Germline CDR1 is SGDLS and CDR2 is YYNGEE. Here the CDR3 reads CASSVAHGELFF. DNA of the CDR3: TGTGCCAGCAGCGTAGCCCACGGGGAGCTGTTTTTT.

The chain carries TRBV7-2 and TRBJ1-2, with 8 nucleotides matching TRBD1. Germline V CDR1 and CDR2: SGHTA, FQGNSA. The CDR3 length is 13 residues. Germline trimming cut 6 bases from V and 6 bases from J; bases unmatched to any gene: 6. The CDR3 DNA is TGTGCCAGCAGGCTACAGGGGGTCGATGGCTACACCTTC. Encoded protein: CASRLQGVDGYTF.

The genes are TRBV29-1 and TRBJ1-2, with D maybe TRBD1 (6 bases). The CDR3 spans 14 residues. CDR1 is SQVTM, CDR2 ANQGSEA, per germline. V was pared by 2 bases and J by 4 bases, with 14 bases between. CDR3 in amino acids: CSVEPTGTSYGYTF. CDR3 nucleotides: TGCAGCGTTGAACCCACCGGGACAAGCTATGGCTACACCTTC.

The chain joins TRBV15 to TRBJ2-7, with 7 positions matching TRBD2. Trimming cost V 4 bases and J 2 bases; bases outside gene matches: 8. The CDR3 is made up of 15 amino acids. Germline V gene sequence: CDR1 LNHNV, CDR2 YYDKDF (reference sequence). The CDR3: CATSTSGTTTYEQYF. DNA of the CDR3: TGTGCCACCAGCACATCAGGGACTACAACCTACGAGCAGTACTTC.

The DNA of the CDR3 is TGTGCCAGCAGTCCCGACAGGGTCATCAGTCAGCCCCAGCATTTT. Residues: CASSPDRVISQPQHF. This chain uses TRBV6-5 with TRBJ1-5, with 7 bases matching TRBD1. This CDR3 has 15 residues. From germline, CDR1 is MNHEY and CDR2 SVGAGI. V shed 5 bases, J shed 6 bases, and the junction held 10 bases outside the gene matches.

This clone was counted a single time. V usage is TRBV7-2 and J usage is TRBJ2-5, with D possibly TRBD2 on 5 matching bases. In germline, CDR1 is SGHTA, CDR2 FQGNSA. Trimming left V 5 bases short and J 7 bases short, with 20 bases between. The CDR3 spans 15 residues. CDR3 bases: TGTGCCAGCAGCCCGCAGACGGGTGGAGGCGGGACCCAGTACTTC. Protein: CASSPQTGGGGTQYF.

The J gene is TRBJ2-2, the V gene TRBV11-3, with 11 bases aligning to TRBD2. Per the germline V gene, CDR1 is SGHNT and CDR2 is YENEEA. The CDR3 is 16 amino acids. Germline trimming cut 1 base from V and 4 bases from J; bases unmatched to any gene: 2. CDR3 protein: CASSLGGTSGTGELFF. As DNA, the CDR3 is TGTGCCAGCAGCTTAGGCGGGACTAGCGGCACCGGGGAGCTGTTTTTT.

The chain recombines TRBV7-9 with TRBJ1-1, with D perhaps TRBD1 (5 bases). Germline CDR1 reads SEHNR; CDR2 reads FQNEAQ (reference sequence). The CDR3 extends over 14 amino acids. The V end was cut by 7 bases, the J end by 4 bases, with 16 bases between. The CDR3 sequence: CASTTGGVGTEAFF. The CDR3 region has the DNA TGTGCCAGCACTACCGGGGGTGTGGGCACTGAAGCTTTCTTT. The full variable domain, its missing parts supplied by reference TRBV7-9 and TRBJ1-1, is DTGVSQNPRHKITKRGQNVTFRCDPISEHNRLYWYRQTLGQGPEFLTYFQNEAQLEKSRLLSDRFSAERPKGSFSTLEIQRTEQGDSAMYLCASTTGGVGTEAFFGQGTRLTVV.

This sequence joins TRBV7-9 and TRBJ2-3; 10 bases map to TRBD2. CDR3 length: 15 residues. Trimming at V came to 5 bases and at J to 4 bases, leaving 6 bases not matched to a gene. Germline CDR1 SEHNR, CDR2 FQNEAQ (reference sequence). The CDR3 here is CASSLTSGDSDTQYF. The CDR3 DNA follows: TGTGCCAGCAGCCTCACTAGCGGGGACTCAGATACGCAGTATTTT.

J is TRBJ1-2 and V is TRBV15; a weak D match, TRBD1 (5 bases). Germline-derived CDR1 and CDR2 are LNHNV and YYDKDF (reference sequence). V lost 3 bases to trimming and J lost 7 bases, with 15 bases between them. There are 14 residues in the CDR3. As DNA, the CDR3 is TGTGCCACCAGCAGTCCGAAGGGGATAGGTGGCTACACCTTC. Its protein product is CATSSPKGIGGYTF.